This TCR beta chain stems from a study of identical twins. There are a few counts of this clonotype. TCRdb redid the calling of the 5' RACE reads with MiXCR, one entry per CDR3 protein. Among about 720,000 distinct CDR3 sequences listed, more than 6.5% were seen once. Germline loops: CDR1 LGHNT, CDR2 FRNRAP. V shed 4 bases, J shed 4 bases, and the junction held 2 bases outside the gene matches. CDR3 length: 15 residues. The data also belong to a second study, concerning yellow fever vaccine responses in identical twins. That publication notes: Vaccine-induced T cell responses in twins were reportedly observed to appear partly convergent, partly personalized.

The chain employs TRBV12-5 and TRBJ2-2, with TRBD2 matching 11 bases. Sequenced input: PBMCs. The receptor was derived from a woman between 18 and 30 years old in good health. CDR3 bases: TGTGCTAGTGGTTGGGGGACTAGCGGCACCGGGGAGCTGTTTTTT. Translating it yields CASGWGTSGTGELFF. The whole variable domain, filled in from reference TRBV12-5 and TRBJ2-2, reads DARVTQTPRHKVTEMGQEVTMRCQPILGHNTVFWYRQTMMQGLELLAYFRNRAPLDDSGMPKDRFSAEMPDATLATLKIQPSEPRDSAVYFCASGWGTSGTGELFFGEGSRLTVL.